The 21 T cell receptor beta chains presented below share a single source sample, sequenced in a study of T-cell memory formation after mild COVID-19. MiXCR, run by TCRdb on the 5' RACE reads, gives a single entry per CDR3 protein. The repertoire includes about 610,000 distinct CDR3 sequences, 17% of them detected once, and roughly 8.2% sits in the top ten. The specimen sequenced was PBMCs or a T cell subset sorted from them (not recorded which). All receptors come from an adult woman who had mild COVID-19 (a few samples of this study predate the infection). Cell type and time point are not known.

In this sample, this clonotype turned up a few times. The gene calls are TRBV11-2 and TRBJ2-7; no firm D call. Per the germline V gene, CDR1 is SGHAT and CDR2 is FQNNGV. The V end lost 0 bases, the J end lost 0 bases, and 9 bases lay between the germline ends. The CDR3 consists of 15 residues. CDR3 sequence (DNA): TGTGCCAGCAGCTTAGATGACGGGTTCTCCTACGAGCAGTACTTC. It encodes CASSLDDGFSYEQYF.

This chain connects TRBV30 to TRBJ2-1; D remains ambiguous. From germline, CDR1 is GTSNPN and CDR2 SVGIG (reference sequence). The CDR3 loop spans 10 amino acids. V dropped 5 bases and J dropped 14 bases, with 13 bases sitting between them. The CDR3 nucleotides are TGTGCCTGGGCTGGGCAGGTGAAGTTCTTC. It translates to CAWAGQVKFF.

The V gene is TRBV4-3, the J gene TRBJ2-7; the D gene is possibly TRBD1 (5 bases). The ends were cut back, 2 bases at V and 4 bases at J, with 9 bases in the middle. Germline lookup yields CDR1 LGHNA and CDR2 YSLEER. The CDR3 is 13 residues long. The CDR3 DNA follows: TGCGCCAGCAGCCAATGGCAGGGATACGAGCAGTACTTC. Its protein is CASSQWQGYEQYF.

This clonotype was recorded a few times. The V call is TRBV18, the J call TRBJ2-1, with 14 nucleotides matching TRBD2. Germline V gene lookup returns CDR1 KGHSH and CDR2 LQKENI. The CDR3 runs 14 residues. V was pared by 5 bases and J by 8 bases, with 2 bases of the junction left unmatched. The CDR3 loop reads CASSKGLAGDEQFF. DNA for the CDR3: TGTGCCAGCTCAAAGGGACTAGCGGGAGATGAGCAGTTCTTC.

The table lists this clonotype with a few counts. The genes are TRBV6-5 and TRBJ2-5, with 7 bases lining up with TRBD2. Looked up from germline, CDR1 is MNHEY and CDR2 is SVGAGI. V lost 1 base to trimming and J lost 5 bases; unmatched junction nucleotides: 4. The CDR3 sequence is 14 residues long. CDR3 in amino acids: CASSYYAGVETQYF. The CDR3 DNA is TGTGCCAGCAGTTACTACGCGGGGGTCGAGACCCAGTACTTC.

Ten or more counts support this clonotype. The chain links TRBV20-1 to TRBJ1-2; D uncertain. Germline CDR1 reads DFQATT; CDR2 reads SNEGSKA (reference sequence). The V end was cut by 6 bases, the J end by 7 bases, with 30 bases between. This CDR3 comprises 17 residues. Written as DNA, the CDR3 is TGCAGTGCCCCACATTCGGGTGGTCCTGTGCTTAGCGGTGGCTACACCTTC. Encoded protein: CSAPHSGGPVLSGGYTF.

This clonotype appeared a few times. The rearrangement joins TRBV7-2 to TRBJ2-3; possible D gene TRBD2, 6 bases. This CDR3 has 14 residues. The V end was cut by 3 bases, the J end by 3 bases, with 10 bases between. From germline, CDR1 is SGHTA and CDR2 FQGNSA. The chain's CDR3 is CASSFGGWTDTQYF. In nucleotides, the CDR3 is TGTGCCAGCAGCTTTGGGGGGTGGACAGATACGCAGTATTTT. Full variable domain (missing parts from reference TRBV7-2 and TRBJ2-3): GAGVSQSPSNKVTEKGKDVELRCDPISGHTALYWYRQSLGQGLEFLIYFQGNSAPDKSGLPSDRFSAERTGGSVSTLTIQRTQQEDSAVYLCASSFGGWTDTQYFGPGTRLTVL.

V usage is TRBV18 and J usage is TRBJ1-1; no clear D. The germline V gene has CDR1 KGHSH and CDR2 LQKENI. Trimming removed 1 base at V and 1 base at J, with 4 bases between. The CDR3 has 13 residues. CDR3 region: CASSPQSNTEAFF. CDR3 DNA sequence: TGTGCCAGCTCACCACAATCGAACACTGAAGCTTTCTTT. Full variable domain (outside the CDR3, taken from reference TRBV18 and TRBJ1-1): NAGVMQNPRHLVRRRGQEARLRCSPMKGHSHVYWYRQLPEEGLKFMVYLQKENIIDESGMPKERFSAEFPKEGPSILRIQQVVRGDSAAYFCASSPQSNTEAFFGQGTRLTVV.

This rearrangement joins TRBV7-2 to TRBJ1-5, with 7 positions matching TRBD1. The CDR3 spans 18 residues. With V trimmed by 5 bases and J by 0 bases, 13 bases remained unmatched. Per the germline V gene, CDR1 is SGHTA and CDR2 is FQGNSA. CDR3 loop: CASSRGGQDTYSNQPQHF. CDR3 nucleotides: TGTGCCAGCAGCCGAGGGGGCCAGGATACCTATAGCAATCAGCCCCAGCATTTT.

The chain is built from TRBV7-9 and TRBJ1-1; D might be TRBD1 (5 bases). Trimming removed 4 bases at V and 8 bases at J, with 14 bases between. The CDR3 sequence is 13 residues long. Germline CDR1 is SEHNR and CDR2 is FQNEAQ (reference sequence). The CDR3 DNA sequence: TGTGCCAGCAGCTACGGGGCGTGGGGGGAAGCTTTCTTT. Its protein product is CASSYGAWGEAFF.

The V gene is TRBV24-1, the J gene TRBJ2-1; D gene uncertain. CDR1 KGHDR and CDR2 SFDVKD come from the germline V gene. V was shortened by 2 bases and J by 6 bases, with 19 bases between the two germline ends. The CDR3 spans 17 residues. The CDR3 DNA sequence: TGTGCCACCAGTGATTCTCCTCCCTCGAGTGGGCCCAATGAGCAGTTCTTC. It is translated as CATSDSPPSSGPNEQFF.

This clonotype showed up just once. The CDR3 DNA reads as TGCGCCAGCAGTATTGAGCAGGGAAATAACACTGAAGCTTTCTTT. Encoded protein: CASSIEQGNNTEAFF. V usage is TRBV5-1 and J usage is TRBJ1-1; maybe TRBD1 (5 bases). Trimming took off 5 bases at V and 2 bases at J, with 16 bases between the two ends. The germline gives CDR1 SGHRS, CDR2 YFSETQ. The CDR3 length is 15 residues.

This sequence joins TRBV12-3 or TRBV12-4 and TRBJ2-5, with 15 bases that match TRBD2. With V trimmed by 5 bases and J by 12 bases, 7 bases remained unmatched. CDR3 length equals 14 residues. As DNA, the CDR3 is TGTGCCAGCAGTCCGGGGACTAGCGGGGGGCCCAAGTACTTC. It codes for CASSPGTSGGPKYF.

This clonotype was detected only a few times. This chain connects TRBV6-2 or TRBV6-3 to TRBJ1-5; the match to TRBD1 covers 7 bases. The CDR3 is 14 residues long. The germline V gene has CDR1 MNHEY and CDR2 SVGEGT. The V and J ends lost 7 bases and 3 bases, in that order; junction bases with no gene match: 6. CDR3 DNA: TGTGCCAGCAAGGGGGCAGGGTTCAATCAGCCCCAGCATTTT. Its protein product is CASKGAGFNQPQHF.

This clonotype occurred many times. The genes are TRBV5-4 and TRBJ2-3; D unclear. Trimming removed 4 bases from V and 5 bases from J, with 14 bases in between. From germline, CDR1 is SGHNT and CDR2 YYREEE (reference sequence). CDR3 length: 14 amino acids. This CDR3 is CASSQTLERDTQYF. The CDR3 region has the DNA TGTGCCAGCAGCCAGACATTAGAGAGAGATACGCAGTATTTT. The full variable domain, completed using reference TRBV5-4 and TRBJ2-3, is ETGVTQSPTHLIKTRGQQVTLRCSSQSGHNTVSWYQQALGQGPQFIFQYYREEENGRGNFPPRFSGLQFPNYSSELNVNALELDDSALYLCASSQTLERDTQYFGPGTRLTVL.

This clonotype was seen only a few times. This chain joins TRBV7-8 and TRBJ2-3; D may be TRBD1 (6 bases). The ends were cut back, 5 bases at V and 4 bases at J, with 13 bases in the middle. The CDR3 is made up of 14 amino acids. Germline assignment: CDR1 SGHVS and CDR2 FQNEAQ. The CDR3 sequence: CASSTPEGADTQYF. The CDR3 nucleotides are TGTGCCAGCAGCACCCCAGAGGGGGCAGATACGCAGTATTTT. Filled out from reference TRBV7-8 and TRBJ2-3, the complete variable domain reads GAGVSQSPRYKVAKRGQDVALRCDPISGHVSLFWYQQALGQGPEFLTYFQNEAQLDKSGLPSDRFFAERPEGSVSTLKIQRTQQEDSAVYLCASSTPEGADTQYFGPGTRLTVL.

This clonotype is a singleton in its sample. The chain has TRBV6-5 and TRBJ1-1; 10 nucleotides match TRBD1. Germline V lookup: CDR1 MNHEY, CDR2 SVGAGI. J lost 3 bases, V lost 2 bases, and 6 bases had no gene match. The CDR3 runs to 16 residues. Here the CDR3 DNA reads TGTGCCAGCAGTTACGGGGGGACAGGGGCACACACTGAAGCTTTCTTT. It encodes CASSYGGTGAHTEAFF.

This clonotype was picked up a small number of times. V and J are TRBV6-5 and TRBJ1-2, with D hard to call. The V end was cut by 0 bases, the J end by 5 bases, with 13 bases between. The CDR3 contains 15 residues. The germline V gene encodes CDR1 MNHEY and CDR2 SVGAGI. CDR3 DNA: TGTGCCAGCAGTTACTCGCCAGGAGAGAGATATGGCTACACCTTC. Protein product: CASSYSPGERYGYTF.

This clonotype appeared once. In DNA form, the CDR3 reads TGTGCCTGGAGTGTACGGGGAGGTGGGGGCTATGGCTACACCTTC. Its protein product is CAWSVRGGGGYGYTF. The V gene is TRBV30, the J gene TRBJ1-2; D is perhaps TRBD1 (5 bases). CDR1 is GTSNPN and CDR2 is SVGIG in the germline V gene (reference sequence). With 0 bases removed from V and 4 bases from J, the gap between germline ends came to 15 bases. CDR3 length equals 15 residues.

This clonotype showed up just a few times. The chain employs TRBV15 and TRBJ2-1; TRBD1 aligns across 11 bases. The CDR3 length is 16 residues. Germline loops: CDR1 LNHNV, CDR2 YYDKDF (reference sequence). Trimming removed 1 base from V and 7 bases from J; junction bases left unmatched: 6. The CDR3 sequence: CATSRVPGQGVNEQFF. Written as DNA, the CDR3 is TGTGCCACCAGCAGAGTTCCGGGACAGGGGGTTAATGAGCAGTTCTTC. Complete variable domain (other parts from reference TRBV15 and TRBJ2-1): DAMVIQNPRYQVTQFGKPVTLSCSQTLNHNVMYWYQQKSSQAPKLLFHYYDKDFNNEADTPDNFQSRRPNTSFCFLDIRSPGLGDTAMYLCATSRVPGQGVNEQFFGPGTRLTVL.

This clonotype was found a few times. V gene TRBV4-2 combines with J gene TRBJ1-1; tentatively, D is TRBD1 (5 bases). CDR3 length: 15 residues. V was pared by 4 bases and J by 3 bases, with 15 bases between. Germline V lookup: CDR1 LGHNA, CDR2 YNFKEQ. For the CDR3, the DNA is TGTGCCAGCAGCCGCCACGAGGGGAGTGACACTGAAGCTTTCTTT. Protein product: CASSRHEGSDTEAFF.